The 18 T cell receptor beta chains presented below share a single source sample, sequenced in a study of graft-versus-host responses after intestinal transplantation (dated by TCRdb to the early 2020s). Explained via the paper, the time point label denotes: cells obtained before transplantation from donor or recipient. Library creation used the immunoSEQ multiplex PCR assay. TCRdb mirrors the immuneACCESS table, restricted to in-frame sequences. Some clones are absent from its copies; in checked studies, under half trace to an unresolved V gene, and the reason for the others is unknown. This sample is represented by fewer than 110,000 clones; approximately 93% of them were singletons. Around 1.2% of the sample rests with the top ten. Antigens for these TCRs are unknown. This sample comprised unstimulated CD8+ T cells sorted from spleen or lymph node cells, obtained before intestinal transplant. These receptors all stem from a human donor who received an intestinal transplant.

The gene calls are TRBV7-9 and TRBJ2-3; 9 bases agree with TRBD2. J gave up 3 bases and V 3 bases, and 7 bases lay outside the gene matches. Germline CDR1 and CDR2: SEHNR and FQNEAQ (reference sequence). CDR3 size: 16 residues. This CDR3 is CASSFSGGGVTDTQYF. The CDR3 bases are TGTGCCAGCAGCTTCTCAGGCGGGGGGGTGACAGATACGCAGTATTTT.

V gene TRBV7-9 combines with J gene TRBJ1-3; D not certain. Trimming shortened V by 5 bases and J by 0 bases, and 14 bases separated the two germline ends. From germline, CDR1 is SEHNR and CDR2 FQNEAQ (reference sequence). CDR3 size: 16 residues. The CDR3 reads CASSLTPTHSGNTIYF. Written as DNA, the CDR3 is TGTGCCAGCAGCCTGACACCTACCCACTCTGGAAACACCATATATTTT.

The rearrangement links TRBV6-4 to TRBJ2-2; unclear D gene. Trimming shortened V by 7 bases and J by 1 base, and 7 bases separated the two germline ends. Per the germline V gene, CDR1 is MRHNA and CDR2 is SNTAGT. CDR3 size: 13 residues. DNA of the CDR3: TGTGCCAGCAAGGCACTGAACACCGGGGAGCTGTTTTTT. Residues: CASKALNTGELFF.

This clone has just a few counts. This chain's CDR3 is CASSEEAGRREKLFF. The CDR3 nucleotides read TGTGCCAGCAGTGAAGAGGCAGGGCGACGGGAAAAACTGTTTTTT. The gene calls are TRBV6-1 and TRBJ1-4, with D maybe TRBD1 (5 bases). The germline V gene encodes CDR1 MNHNS and CDR2 SASEGT. This CDR3 is built from 15 residues. The V end was cut by 1 base, the J end by 8 bases, with 14 bases between.

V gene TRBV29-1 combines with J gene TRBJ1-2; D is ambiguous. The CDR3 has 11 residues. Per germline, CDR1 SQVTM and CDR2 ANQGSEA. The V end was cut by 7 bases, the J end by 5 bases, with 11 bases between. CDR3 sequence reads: CSATGTYGYTF. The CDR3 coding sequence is TGCAGCGCTACGGGCACTTATGGCTACACCTTC.

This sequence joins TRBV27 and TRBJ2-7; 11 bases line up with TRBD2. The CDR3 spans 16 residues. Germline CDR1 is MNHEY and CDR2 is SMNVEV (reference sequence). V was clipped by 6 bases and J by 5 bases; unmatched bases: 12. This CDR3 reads CASSPYSGGGIHEQYF. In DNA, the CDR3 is TGTGCCAGCAGCCCCTATAGCGGGGGGGGAATCCACGAGCAGTACTTC.

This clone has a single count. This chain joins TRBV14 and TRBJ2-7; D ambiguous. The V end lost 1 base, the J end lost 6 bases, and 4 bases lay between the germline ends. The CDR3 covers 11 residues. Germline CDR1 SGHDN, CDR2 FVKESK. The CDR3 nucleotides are TGTGCCAGCAGCCAAGGGACCGAGCAGTACTTC. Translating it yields CASSQGTEQYF.

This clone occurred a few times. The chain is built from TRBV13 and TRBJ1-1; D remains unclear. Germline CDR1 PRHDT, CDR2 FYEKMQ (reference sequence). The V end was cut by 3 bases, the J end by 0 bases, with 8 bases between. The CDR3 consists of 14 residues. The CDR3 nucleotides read TGTGCCAGCAGCTTTGAGGGCCTGAACACTGAAGCTTTCTTT. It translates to CASSFEGLNTEAFF.

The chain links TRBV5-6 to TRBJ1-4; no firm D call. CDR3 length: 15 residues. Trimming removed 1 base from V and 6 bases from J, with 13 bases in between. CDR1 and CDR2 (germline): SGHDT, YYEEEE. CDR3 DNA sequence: TGTGCCAGCAGCTTGCGTGCGGACGAGGATGAAAAACTGTTTTTT. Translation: CASSLRADEDEKLFF.

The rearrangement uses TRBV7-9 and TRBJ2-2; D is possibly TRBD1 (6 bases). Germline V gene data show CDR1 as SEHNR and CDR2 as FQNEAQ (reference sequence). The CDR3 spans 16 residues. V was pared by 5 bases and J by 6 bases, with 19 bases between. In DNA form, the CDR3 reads TGTGCCAGCAGCCCAGTAGACAGGTCGTACGCCGGGGAGCTGTTTTTT. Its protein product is CASSPVDRSYAGELFF.

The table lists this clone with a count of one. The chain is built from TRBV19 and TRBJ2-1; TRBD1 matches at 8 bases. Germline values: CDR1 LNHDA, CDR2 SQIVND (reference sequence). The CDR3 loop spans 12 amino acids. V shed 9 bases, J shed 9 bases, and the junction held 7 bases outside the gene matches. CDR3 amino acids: CASATGVGEQFF. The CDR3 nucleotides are TGTGCCAGCGCGACAGGGGTGGGTGAGCAGTTCTTC.

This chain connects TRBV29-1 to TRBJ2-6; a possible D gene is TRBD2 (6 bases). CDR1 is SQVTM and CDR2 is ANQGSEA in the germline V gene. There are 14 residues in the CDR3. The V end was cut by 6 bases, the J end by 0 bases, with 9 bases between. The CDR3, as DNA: TGCAGCGTGGTGGGACTCTCTGGGGCCAACGTCCTGACTTTC. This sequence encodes CSVVGLSGANVLTF.

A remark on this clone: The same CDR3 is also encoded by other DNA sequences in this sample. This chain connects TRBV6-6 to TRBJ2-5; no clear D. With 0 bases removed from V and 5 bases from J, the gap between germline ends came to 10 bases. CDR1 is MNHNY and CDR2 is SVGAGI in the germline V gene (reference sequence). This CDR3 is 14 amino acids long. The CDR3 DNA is TGTGCCAGCAGTTACTCGCGCGGTTTGGAGACCCAGTACTTC. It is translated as CASSYSRGLETQYF.

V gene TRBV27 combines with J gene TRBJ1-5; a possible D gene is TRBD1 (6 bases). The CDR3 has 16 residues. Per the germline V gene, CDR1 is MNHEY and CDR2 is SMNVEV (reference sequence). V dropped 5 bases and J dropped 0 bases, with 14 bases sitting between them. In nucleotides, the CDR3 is TGTGCCAGCAGTCCAGGGACAAGCTATAGCAATCAGCCCCAGCATTTT. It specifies CASSPGTSYSNQPQHF.

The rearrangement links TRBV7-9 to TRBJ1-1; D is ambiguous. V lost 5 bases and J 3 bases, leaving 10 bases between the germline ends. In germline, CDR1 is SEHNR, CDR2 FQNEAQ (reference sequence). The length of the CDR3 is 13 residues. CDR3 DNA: TGTGCCAGCAGCGACACAGAATACACTGAAGCTTTCTTT. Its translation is CASSDTEYTEAFF.

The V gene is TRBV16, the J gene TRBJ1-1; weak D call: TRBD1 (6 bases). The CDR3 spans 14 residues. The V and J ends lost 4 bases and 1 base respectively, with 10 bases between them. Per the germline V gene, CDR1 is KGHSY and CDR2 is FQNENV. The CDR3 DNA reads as TGTGCCAGCAGCCCACCGACAGGGAACACTGAAGCTTTCTTT. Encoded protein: CASSPPTGNTEAFF.

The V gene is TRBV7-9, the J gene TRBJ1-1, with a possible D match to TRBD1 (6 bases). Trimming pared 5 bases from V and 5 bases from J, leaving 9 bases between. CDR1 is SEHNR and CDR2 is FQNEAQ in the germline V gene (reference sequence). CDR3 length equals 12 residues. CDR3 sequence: CASSTRGTEAFF. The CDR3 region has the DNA TGTGCCAGCAGCACGAGGGGGACTGAAGCTTTCTTT.

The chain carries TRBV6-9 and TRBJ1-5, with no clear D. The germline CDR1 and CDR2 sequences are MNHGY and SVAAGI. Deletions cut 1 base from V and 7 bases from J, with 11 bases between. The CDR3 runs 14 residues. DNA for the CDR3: TGTGCCAGCAGTTATTTGACGGAACAGCAGCCCCAGCATTTT. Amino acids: CASSYLTEQQPQHF.